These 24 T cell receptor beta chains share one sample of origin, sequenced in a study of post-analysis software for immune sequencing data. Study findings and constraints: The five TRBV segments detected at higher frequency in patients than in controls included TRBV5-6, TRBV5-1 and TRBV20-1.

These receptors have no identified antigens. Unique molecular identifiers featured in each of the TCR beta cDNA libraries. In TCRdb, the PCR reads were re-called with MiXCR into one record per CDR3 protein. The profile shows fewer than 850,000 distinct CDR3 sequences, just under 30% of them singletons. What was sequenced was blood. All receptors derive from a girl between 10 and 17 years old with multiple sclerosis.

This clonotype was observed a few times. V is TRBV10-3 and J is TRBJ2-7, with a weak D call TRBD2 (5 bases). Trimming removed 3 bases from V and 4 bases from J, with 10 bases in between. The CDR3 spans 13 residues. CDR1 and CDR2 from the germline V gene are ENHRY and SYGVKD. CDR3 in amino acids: CAISDGGGYEQYF. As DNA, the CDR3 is TGTGCCATCAGTGATGGTGGCGGGTACGAGCAGTACTTC.

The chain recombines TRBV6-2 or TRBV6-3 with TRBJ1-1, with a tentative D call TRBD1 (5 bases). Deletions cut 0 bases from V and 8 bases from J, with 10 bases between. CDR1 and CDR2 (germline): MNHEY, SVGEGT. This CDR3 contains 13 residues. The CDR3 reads CASSYSNRGEAFF. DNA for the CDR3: TGTGCCAGCAGTTACTCGAATCGGGGCGAAGCTTTCTTT.

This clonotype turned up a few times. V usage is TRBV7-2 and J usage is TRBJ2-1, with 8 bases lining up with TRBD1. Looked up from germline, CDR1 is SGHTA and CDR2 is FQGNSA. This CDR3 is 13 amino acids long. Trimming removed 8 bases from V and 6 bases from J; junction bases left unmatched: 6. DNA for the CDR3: TGTGCCAGCGGGTTTACAGGGGGCAATGAGCAGTTCTTC. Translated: CASGFTGGNEQFF. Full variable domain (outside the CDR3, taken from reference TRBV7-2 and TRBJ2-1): GAGVSQSPSNKVTEKGKDVELRCDPISGHTALYWYRQSLGQGLEFLIYFQGNSAPDKSGLPSDRFSAERTGGSVSTLTIQRTQQEDSAVYLCASGFTGGNEQFFGPGTRLTVL.

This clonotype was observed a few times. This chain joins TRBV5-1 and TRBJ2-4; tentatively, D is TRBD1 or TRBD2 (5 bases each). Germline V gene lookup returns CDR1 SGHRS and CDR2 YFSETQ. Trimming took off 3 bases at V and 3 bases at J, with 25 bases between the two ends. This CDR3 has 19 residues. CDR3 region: CASSWDRDDRLSSKNIQYF. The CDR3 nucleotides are TGCGCCAGCAGCTGGGACCGCGATGACCGCCTGTCGAGCAAAAACATTCAGTACTTC.

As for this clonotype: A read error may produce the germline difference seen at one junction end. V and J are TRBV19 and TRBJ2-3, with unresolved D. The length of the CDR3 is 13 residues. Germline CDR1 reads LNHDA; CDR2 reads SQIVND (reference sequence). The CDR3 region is CARSIDGTDTQYF. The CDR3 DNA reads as TGTGCCAGGAGTATAGATGGCACAGATACGCAGTATTTT.

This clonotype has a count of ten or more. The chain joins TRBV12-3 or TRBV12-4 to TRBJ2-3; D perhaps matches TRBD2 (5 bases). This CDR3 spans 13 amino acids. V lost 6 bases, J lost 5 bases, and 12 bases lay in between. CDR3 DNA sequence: TGTGCCAGCAGCCCGCGACGGGGAGATACGCAGTATTTT. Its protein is CASSPRRGDTQYF.

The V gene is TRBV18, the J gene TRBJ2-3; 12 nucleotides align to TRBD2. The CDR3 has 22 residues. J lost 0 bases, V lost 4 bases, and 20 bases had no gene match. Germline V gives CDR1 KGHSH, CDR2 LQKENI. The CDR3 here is CASSQSNIRLAGALRSTDTQYF. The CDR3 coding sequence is TGTGCCAGCTCACAAAGTAACATACGACTAGCGGGAGCCCTCCGTAGCACAGATACGCAGTATTTT.

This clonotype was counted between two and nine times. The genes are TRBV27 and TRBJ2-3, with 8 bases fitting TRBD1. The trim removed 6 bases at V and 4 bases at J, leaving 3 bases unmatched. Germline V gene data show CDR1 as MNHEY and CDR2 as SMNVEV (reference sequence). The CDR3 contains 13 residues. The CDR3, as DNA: TGTGCCAGCAGAGGACAGGGCGCAGATACGCAGTATTTT. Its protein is CASRGQGADTQYF.

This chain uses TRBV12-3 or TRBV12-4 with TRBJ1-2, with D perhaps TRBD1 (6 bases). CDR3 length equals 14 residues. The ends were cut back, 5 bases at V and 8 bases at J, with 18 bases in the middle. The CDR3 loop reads CASSAARGSLGYTF. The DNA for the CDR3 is TGTGCCAGCAGTGCCGCCAGGGGTTCCCTAGGCTACACCTTC.

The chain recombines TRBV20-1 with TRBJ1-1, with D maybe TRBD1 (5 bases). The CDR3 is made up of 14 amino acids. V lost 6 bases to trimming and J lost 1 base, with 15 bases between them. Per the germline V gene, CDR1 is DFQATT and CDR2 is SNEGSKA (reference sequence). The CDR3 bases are TGCAGTGCCCCAGGGTATAGGGGGAACACTGAAGCTTTCTTT. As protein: CSAPGYRGNTEAFF.

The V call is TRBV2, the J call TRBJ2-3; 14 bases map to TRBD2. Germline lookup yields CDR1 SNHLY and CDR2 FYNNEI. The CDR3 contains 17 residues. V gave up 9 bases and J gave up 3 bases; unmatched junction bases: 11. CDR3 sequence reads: CASHRGTSGSSTDTQYF. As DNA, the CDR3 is TGTGCCAGTCATCGCGGGACTAGCGGGAGTTCGACAGATACGCAGTATTTT. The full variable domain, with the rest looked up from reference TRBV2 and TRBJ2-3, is EPEVTQTPSHQVTQMGQEVILRCVPISNHLYFYWYRQILGQKVEFLVSFYNNEISEKSEIFDDQFSVERPDGSNFTLKIRSTKLEDSAMYFCASHRGTSGSSTDTQYFGPGTRLTVL.

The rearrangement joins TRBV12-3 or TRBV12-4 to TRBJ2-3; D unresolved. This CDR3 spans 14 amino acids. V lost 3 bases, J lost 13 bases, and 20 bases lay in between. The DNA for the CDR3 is TGTGCCAGCAGTTTGCGAGAAACCACAGATGCGGAGTATTTT. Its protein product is CASSLRETTDAEYF.

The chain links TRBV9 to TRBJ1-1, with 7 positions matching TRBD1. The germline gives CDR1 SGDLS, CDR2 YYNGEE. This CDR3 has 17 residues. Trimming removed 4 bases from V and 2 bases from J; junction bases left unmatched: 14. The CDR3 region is CASSTHQGGAENTEAFF. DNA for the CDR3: TGTGCCAGCAGCACCCACCAGGGGGGAGCAGAAAACACTGAAGCTTTCTTT.

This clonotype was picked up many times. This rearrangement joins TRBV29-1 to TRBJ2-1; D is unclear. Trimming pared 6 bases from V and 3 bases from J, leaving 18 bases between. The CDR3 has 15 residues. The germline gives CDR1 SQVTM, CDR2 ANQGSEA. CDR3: CSVGYPQIGYNEQFF. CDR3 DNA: TGCAGCGTCGGTTATCCGCAAATTGGCTACAATGAGCAGTTCTTC.

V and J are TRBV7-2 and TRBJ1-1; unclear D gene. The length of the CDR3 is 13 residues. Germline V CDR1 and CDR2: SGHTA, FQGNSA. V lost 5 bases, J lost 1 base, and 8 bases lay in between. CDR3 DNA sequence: TGTGCCAGCAGCCATTCCGGGAACACTGAAGCTTTCTTT. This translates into CASSHSGNTEAFF.

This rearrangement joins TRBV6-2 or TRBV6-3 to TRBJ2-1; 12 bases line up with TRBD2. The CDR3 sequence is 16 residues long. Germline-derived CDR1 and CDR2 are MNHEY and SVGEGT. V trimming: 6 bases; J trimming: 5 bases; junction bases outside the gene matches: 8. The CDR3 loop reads CASRDPGLAGDNEQFF. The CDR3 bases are TGTGCCAGCAGGGACCCGGGACTAGCGGGCGACAATGAGCAGTTCTTC.

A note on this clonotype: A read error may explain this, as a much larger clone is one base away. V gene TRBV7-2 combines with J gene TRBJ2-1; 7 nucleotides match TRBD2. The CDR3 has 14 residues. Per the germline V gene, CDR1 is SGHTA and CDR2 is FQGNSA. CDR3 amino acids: CASSLASGINKQFF. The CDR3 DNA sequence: TGTGCCAGCAGCCTGGCTAGCGGCATCAATAAGCAGTTCTTC.

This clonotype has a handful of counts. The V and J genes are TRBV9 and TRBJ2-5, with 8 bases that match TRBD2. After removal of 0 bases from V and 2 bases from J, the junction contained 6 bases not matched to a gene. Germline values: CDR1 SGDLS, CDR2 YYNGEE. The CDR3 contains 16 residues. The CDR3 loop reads CASSVEGGGLQETQYF. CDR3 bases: TGTGCCAGCAGCGTAGAGGGCGGGGGGCTACAAGAGACCCAGTACTTC.

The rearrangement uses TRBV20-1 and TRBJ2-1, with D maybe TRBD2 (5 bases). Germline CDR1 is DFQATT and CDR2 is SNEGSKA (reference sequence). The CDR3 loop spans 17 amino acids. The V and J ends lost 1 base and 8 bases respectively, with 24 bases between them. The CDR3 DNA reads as TGCAGTGCTAGAGGGCGGGTGGAGCTAGCTTTGTTTTATGAGCAGTTCTTC. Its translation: CSARGRVELALFYEQFF.

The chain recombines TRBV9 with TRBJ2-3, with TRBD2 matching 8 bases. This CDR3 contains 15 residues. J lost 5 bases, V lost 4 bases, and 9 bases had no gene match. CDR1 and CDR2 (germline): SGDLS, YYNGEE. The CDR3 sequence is CASSRAGGPRDTQYF. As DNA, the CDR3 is TGTGCCAGCAGCCGGGCGGGAGGCCCACGAGATACGCAGTATTTT.

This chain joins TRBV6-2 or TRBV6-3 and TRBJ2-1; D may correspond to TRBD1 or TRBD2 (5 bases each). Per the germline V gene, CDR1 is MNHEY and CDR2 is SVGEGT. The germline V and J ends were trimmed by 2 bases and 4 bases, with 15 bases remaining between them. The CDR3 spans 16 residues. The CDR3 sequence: CASSYPQGGLYNEQFF. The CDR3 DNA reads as TGTGCCAGCAGTTACCCCCAGGGCGGGCTTTACAATGAGCAGTTCTTC.

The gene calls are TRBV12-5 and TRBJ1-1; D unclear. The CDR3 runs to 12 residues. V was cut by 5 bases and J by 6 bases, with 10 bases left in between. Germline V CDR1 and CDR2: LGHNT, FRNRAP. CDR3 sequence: CASGRGESEAFF. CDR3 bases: TGTGCTAGTGGTCGCGGTGAGTCTGAAGCTTTCTTT.

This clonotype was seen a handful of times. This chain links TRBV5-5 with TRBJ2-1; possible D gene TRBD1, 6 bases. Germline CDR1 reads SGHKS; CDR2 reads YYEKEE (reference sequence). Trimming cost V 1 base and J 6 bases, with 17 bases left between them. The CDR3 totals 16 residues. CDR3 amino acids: CASSLYRESPGNEQFF. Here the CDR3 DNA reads TGTGCCAGCAGCTTGTACAGGGAATCCCCCGGCAATGAGCAGTTCTTC.

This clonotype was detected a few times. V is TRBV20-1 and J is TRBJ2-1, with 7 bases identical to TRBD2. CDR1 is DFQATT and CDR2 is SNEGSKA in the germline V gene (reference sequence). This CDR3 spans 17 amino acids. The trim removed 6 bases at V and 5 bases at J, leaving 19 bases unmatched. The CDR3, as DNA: TGCAGTGCGGGGGGGTTTGCATGGGCTGGGGGTAACAATGAGCAGTTCTTC. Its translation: CSAGGFAWAGGNNEQFF.